A single sample gave rise to the 11 T cell receptor beta chains below, sequenced in a study of T-cell reconstitution after alpha-beta-depleted transplantation in children. Unique molecular identifiers were incorporated when the TCRbeta library was constructed. TCRdb re-derived calls from the PCR reads in MiXCR, one entry per CDR3 protein. The sample holds roughly 200,000 distinct CDR3 sequences, roughly 15% seen once. Sequencing was performed on PBMCs from the stem cell graft donor, taken from the stem cell graft. Receptors originate from a human donor who donated a stem cell graft to a child with acute lymphoblastic leukemia.

This clonotype turned up a few times. The J gene is TRBJ1-2, the V gene TRBV12-3 or TRBV12-4, with TRBD1 matching 8 bases. The CDR3 runs 15 residues. V lost 6 bases, J lost 5 bases, and 11 bases stayed unmatched. As DNA, the CDR3 is TGTGCCAGCAGCTCGACGCGGACAGGGCAGTATGGCTACACCTTC. Translating it yields CASSSTRTGQYGYTF.

This clonotype was recorded many times. The gene calls are TRBV24-1 and TRBJ2-1; 8 bases map to TRBD2. Per the germline V gene, CDR1 is KGHDR and CDR2 is SFDVKD. The V gene end was trimmed by 4 bases and the J gene end by 4 bases; junction bases not matched to a gene: 8. The CDR3 extends over 16 amino acids. CDR3 DNA sequence: TGTGCCACCAGTGACCAGCGGGAGTCGGGTTACAATGAGCAGTTCTTC. As protein: CATSDQRESGYNEQFF.

This clonotype was picked up many times. V is TRBV10-3 and J is TRBJ2-3; 7 bases match TRBD2. The trim removed 3 bases at V and 3 bases at J, leaving 15 bases unmatched. The germline gives CDR1 ENHRY, CDR2 SYGVKD. This CDR3 has 18 residues. The CDR3 DNA sequence: TGTGCCATCAGTGATATTCTGGGAGCGGGACGTACAACAGATACGCAGTATTTT. Protein product: CAISDILGAGRTTDTQYF.

Ten or more counts support this clonotype. V is TRBV4-1 and J is TRBJ1-1; D unclear. CDR1 and CDR2 (germline): MGHRA, YSYEKL. Deletions cut 4 bases from V and 4 bases from J, with 13 bases between. This CDR3 region has 14 residues. CDR3 bases: TGCGCCAGCAGCCCAAGTCGAGGTGGCACTGAAGCTTTCTTT. It specifies CASSPSRGGTEAFF.

This clonotype was observed at least ten times. J is TRBJ2-7 and V is TRBV4-2, with 7 positions matching TRBD1. The germline CDR1 and CDR2 sequences are LGHNA and YNFKEQ. The CDR3 is 16 residues long. Trimming removed 0 bases from V and 3 bases from J; junction bases left unmatched: 8. The chain's CDR3 is CASSQDRTGDLYEQYF. CDR3 sequence (DNA): TGTGCCAGCAGCCAAGATCGTACAGGGGATCTCTACGAGCAGTACTTC.

This clonotype appeared many times. The chain links TRBV20-1 to TRBJ2-7; D unclear. V was trimmed by 0 bases and J by 4 bases, leaving 10 bases between them. The CDR3 loop spans 13 amino acids. Germline V gene lookup returns CDR1 DFQATT and CDR2 SNEGSKA (reference sequence). In DNA form, the CDR3 reads TGCAGTGCTAGAGATCAGACTTCTTACGAGCAGTACTTC. Translating gives CSARDQTSYEQYF.

This clonotype was recorded at least ten times. V is TRBV6-5 and J is TRBJ1-5, with D perhaps matching TRBD1 (6 bases). The CDR3 loop spans 16 amino acids. Germline V gene sequence: CDR1 MNHEY, CDR2 SVGAGI. V lost 5 bases and J 1 base, leaving 15 bases between the germline ends. CDR3 DNA sequence: TGTGCCAGCAGTAACCAGGGGAGGGAGAGCAATCAGCCCCAGCATTTT. This encodes CASSNQGRESNQPQHF.

The genes are TRBV29-1 and TRBJ1-2; 8 nucleotides align to TRBD1. Germline V gene data show CDR1 as SQVTM and CDR2 as ANQGSEA. V was clipped by 0 bases and J by 10 bases; unmatched bases: 7. This CDR3 spans 13 amino acids. The CDR3 loop is CSVEDEGQEPYTF. As DNA, the CDR3 is TGCAGCGTTGAAGATGAGGGACAGGAACCCTACACCTTC.

The chain combines TRBV28 with TRBJ2-7; weak D call: TRBD1 (6 bases). V shed 6 bases and J shed 0 bases, with 15 bases lying between them. This CDR3 contains 15 residues. Germline-derived CDR1 and CDR2 are MDHEN and SYDVKM. Here the CDR3 reads CASSPTGTISYEQYF. The CDR3 coding sequence is TGTGCCAGCAGCCCTACAGGGACGATCTCCTACGAGCAGTACTTC.

This clonotype was observed at least ten times. J is TRBJ1-6 and V is TRBV10-3; no firm D call. V was shortened by 3 bases and J by 0 bases, with 6 bases between the two germline ends. This CDR3 is 15 amino acids long. Germline loops: CDR1 ENHRY, CDR2 SYGVKD. Written as DNA, the CDR3 is TGTGCCATCAGTGACATGAGCTCCTATAATTCACCCCTCCACTTT. Amino acids: CAISDMSSYNSPLHF.

The chain links TRBV7-9 to TRBJ2-7; D unresolved. Trimming stripped 1 base from V and 3 bases from J, with 10 bases between. CDR1 is SEHNR, CDR2 FQNEAQ, per germline (reference sequence). CDR3 size: 14 residues. Here the CDR3 reads CASSLGGWGYEQYF. CDR3 coding DNA: TGTGCCAGCAGCTTAGGAGGTTGGGGCTACGAGCAGTACTTC.